Sequencing of this T cell receptor beta chain was carried out in a study of shared clonotypes between healthy human individuals. Across the study: With ages of 18 to 49, the donors were a couple of women and a few men. The plates for each donor numbered three CD4 naive, three CD4 memory, two CD8 naive and one CD8 memory.

Naive CD8 cells lacked CD45RO, underwent positive selection for CCR7 and left out terminally differentiated effector memory CD45RA+ cells. General observations from the study: Generation probability values for non-shared clonotypes were lower than those for clonotypes shared by all four donors. Among four donors, approximately 4.6% of naive CD4 clonotypes were found in common.

With V trimmed by 8 bases and J by 3 bases, 8 bases remained unmatched. The CDR3 runs 15 residues. CDR1 and CDR2 from the germline V gene are SQVTM and ANQGSEA. Profiled with immunoSEQ multiplex PCR; TCRdb holds only in-frame clones, not every one. The table shows over 2,000,000 clones, with about 93% occurring only once. For this clone: What it recognizes is unknown.

The sequencing sample was made of naive CD8+ T cells from PBMCs. This TCR came from a man aged 18-30 years in good health. Some clones in this sample may be carry-over from other donors' samples. The V call is TRBV29-1, the J call TRBJ2-3, with 13 positions matching TRBD2. CDR3 DNA sequence: TGCAGCTCCCGCGGACTAGCGGGAGAAACAGATACGCAGTATTTT. Protein sequence: CSSRGLAGETDTQYF.